A single sample gave rise to the 13 T cell receptor beta chains below, sequenced in a study of cytomegalovirus exposure and HLA in healthy donors. Libraries were prepared by immunoSEQ multiplex PCR; TCRdb keeps only in-frame clonotypes and omits some of them. The table has over 150,000 clones, 75% to 90% seen once. The sequencing input was PBMCs. The receptors were gathered from a man between 18 and 35 years old in good health and CMV-seropositive.

This rearrangement joins TRBV9 to TRBJ1-5; tentatively, D is TRBD1 (6 bases). The CDR3 contains 15 residues. Trimming took off 3 bases at V and 0 bases at J, with 10 bases between the two ends. Germline CDR1 SGDLS, CDR2 YYNGEE. CDR3 DNA: TGTGCCAGCAGCGCCTACAGGGATAGCAATCAGCCCCAGCATTTT. This codes for CASSAYRDSNQPQHF.

The chain couples TRBV21-1 to TRBJ1-5; TRBD1 is taken as the D call from the table, unchecked against the DNA. TRBV21-1 is listed as a pseudogene. This CDR3 region has 18 residues. CDR3 DNA sequence: TGTGCCAGCAGCCCTCGTCCCGGGACAGGGAATAGCAATCAGCCCCAGCATTTT. Translating it yields CASSPRPGTGNSNQPQHF.

Only one count was recorded for this clone. This chain links TRBV9 with TRBJ2-1; TRBD1 matches at 9 bases. V lost 4 bases, J lost 9 bases, and 8 bases stayed unmatched. Germline V CDR1 and CDR2: SGDLS, YYNGEE. The CDR3 covers 14 residues. The chain's CDR3 is CASSPGGQGSEQFF. The CDR3 region has the DNA TGTGCCAGCAGCCCAGGGGGACAGGGCAGTGAGCAGTTCTTC.

The chain has TRBV5-8 and TRBJ1-2, with 7 nucleotides matching TRBD1. CDR1 SGHTS and CDR2 YDEGEE come from the germline V gene. The CDR3 totals 15 residues. Trimming cost V 5 bases and J 4 bases; bases outside gene matches: 11. The CDR3 nucleotides read TGTGCCAGCAGGGGAAGGGGGCGGTTGAGCTATGGCTACACCTTC. Encoded protein: CASRGRGRLSYGYTF.

Comments on this clone: The same CDR3 is also encoded by other DNA sequences in this sample. The genes are TRBV6-5 and TRBJ2-7, with TRBD1 matching over 10 bases. The CDR3 loop spans 14 amino acids. Germline V CDR1 and CDR2: MNHEY, SVGAGI. Trimming cost V 4 bases and J 3 bases; bases outside gene matches: 3. The CDR3 sequence: CASSSRTGGYEQYF. CDR3 bases: TGTGCCAGCAGTTCTAGGACAGGGGGCTACGAGCAGTACTTC.

The chain couples TRBV7-2 to TRBJ1-3, with TRBD1 as a possible D gene (5 bases). V dropped 1 base and J dropped 0 bases, with 7 bases sitting between them. The CDR3 consists of 15 residues. Germline V gives CDR1 SGHTA, CDR2 FQGNSA. CDR3 sequence: CASSLGGASGNTIYF. The DNA for the CDR3 is TGTGCCAGCAGCTTAGGCGGGGCCTCTGGAAACACCATATATTTT.

This chain connects TRBV4-1 to TRBJ1-2; 9 bases line up with TRBD1. V shed 2 bases, J shed 8 bases, and the junction held 9 bases outside the gene matches. CDR3 length: 15 amino acids. Germline V CDR1 and CDR2: MGHRA, YSYEKL. CDR3 amino acids: CASSQTGTGLWGYTF. The CDR3 DNA follows: TGCGCCAGCAGCCAAACCGGGACAGGGCTTTGGGGCTACACCTTC.

The rearrangement joins TRBV7-2 to TRBJ2-2, with TRBD1 matching 8 bases. The CDR3 has 16 amino acids. V shed 5 bases and J 0 bases; nucleotides not matched to a gene: 5. Per germline, CDR1 SGHTA and CDR2 FQGNSA. CDR3 in amino acids: CASSVWTGPNTGELFF. CDR3 nucleotides: TGTGCCAGCAGCGTCTGGACAGGGCCGAACACCGGGGAGCTGTTTTTT.

V usage is TRBV18 and J usage is TRBJ2-7; 11 bases fit TRBD2. This CDR3 has 13 amino acids. The ends lost 8 bases at V and 1 base at J; junction bases unmatched: 1. Germline V gene data show CDR1 as KGHSH and CDR2 as LQKENI. CDR3 sequence (DNA): TGTGCCAGCCGGACTAGCGGGTCCTACGAGCAGTACTTC. Its protein is CASRTSGSYEQYF.

The chain carries TRBV6-4 and TRBJ1-4, with TRBD1 identical over 7 bases. The CDR3 covers 15 residues. The V gene's germline CDR1 is MRHNA and CDR2 SNTAGT. The V segment lost 8 bases and the J segment 7 bases; nucleotides outside the gene matches: 13. The CDR3 bases are TGTGCCAGCGTTTTACAGGGGATAGGAGGTGAAAAACTGTTTTTT. Protein product: CASVLQGIGGEKLFF.

The rearrangement links TRBV7-2 to TRBJ1-5; D gene unclear. V lost 2 bases, J lost 6 bases, and 8 bases lay in between. Germline V gene data show CDR1 as SGHTA and CDR2 as FQGNSA. The CDR3 loop spans 13 amino acids. The CDR3 spells CASSLLGSQPQHF. The CDR3 DNA is TGTGCCAGCAGCTTATTGGGGAGTCAGCCCCAGCATTTT.

The J gene is TRBJ2-7, the V gene TRBV19; 8 bases match TRBD1. The CDR3 covers 13 residues. Germline V gene lookup returns CDR1 LNHDA and CDR2 SQIVND (reference sequence). After removal of 4 bases from V and 2 bases from J, the junction contained 1 base not matched to a gene. This CDR3 is CASSRTGTYEQYF. In DNA, the CDR3 is TGTGCCAGTAGTAGGACAGGGACCTACGAGCAGTACTTC.

The rearrangement links TRBV5-6 to TRBJ2-3, with 10 bases identical to TRBD1. V trimming: 4 bases; J trimming: 5 bases; junction bases outside the gene matches: 7. Germline lookup yields CDR1 SGHDT and CDR2 YYEEEE. The CDR3 covers 15 residues. CDR3 residues: CASSPGTGVGDTQYF. The DNA of the CDR3 is TGTGCCAGCAGCCCCGGGACAGGGGTCGGAGATACGCAGTATTTT.